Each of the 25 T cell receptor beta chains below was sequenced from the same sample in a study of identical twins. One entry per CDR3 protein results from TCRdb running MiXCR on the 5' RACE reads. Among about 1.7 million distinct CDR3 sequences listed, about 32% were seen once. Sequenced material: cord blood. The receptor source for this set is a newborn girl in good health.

Here the CDR3 reads CASSQEAGGPYNEQYF. The CDR3 DNA reads TGTGCCAGCAGCCAAGAGGCGGGAGGGCCTTACAATGAGCAGTACTTC. The chain has TRBV4-2 and TRBJ2-5; TRBD2 aligns across 9 bases. The CDR3 consists of 16 residues. Germline V gives CDR1 LGHNA, CDR2 YNFKEQ. V shed 0 bases, J shed 11 bases, and the junction held 13 bases outside the gene matches.

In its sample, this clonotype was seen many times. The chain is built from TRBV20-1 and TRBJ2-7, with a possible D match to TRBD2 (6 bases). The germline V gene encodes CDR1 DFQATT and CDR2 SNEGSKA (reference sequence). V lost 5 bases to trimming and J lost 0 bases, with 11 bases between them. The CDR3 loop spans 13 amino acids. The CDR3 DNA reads TGCAGTGCTTCCGGGACTGCCTCCTACGAGCAGTACTTC. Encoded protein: CSASGTASYEQYF.

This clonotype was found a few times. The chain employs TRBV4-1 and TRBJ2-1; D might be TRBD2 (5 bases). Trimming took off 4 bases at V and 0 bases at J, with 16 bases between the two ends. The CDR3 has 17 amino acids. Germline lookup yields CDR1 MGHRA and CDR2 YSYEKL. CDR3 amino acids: CASSLRAERDSYNEQFF. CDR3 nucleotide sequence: TGCGCCAGCAGCCTCCGTGCTGAGAGGGACTCCTACAATGAGCAGTTCTTC.

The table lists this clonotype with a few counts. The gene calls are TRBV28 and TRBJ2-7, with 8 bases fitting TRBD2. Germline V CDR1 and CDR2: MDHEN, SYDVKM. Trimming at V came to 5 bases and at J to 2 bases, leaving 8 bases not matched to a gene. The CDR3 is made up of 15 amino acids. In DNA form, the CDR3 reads TGTGCCAGCAGTGTACCTACGGGACTAGCCTACGAGCAGTACTTC. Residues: CASSVPTGLAYEQYF.

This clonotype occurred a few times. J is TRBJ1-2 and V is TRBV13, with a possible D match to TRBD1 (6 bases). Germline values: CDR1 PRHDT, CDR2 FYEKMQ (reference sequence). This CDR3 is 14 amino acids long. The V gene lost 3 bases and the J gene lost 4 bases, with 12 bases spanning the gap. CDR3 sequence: CASSFLQGVYGYTF. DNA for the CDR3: TGTGCCAGCAGCTTCCTACAGGGTGTCTATGGCTACACCTTC.

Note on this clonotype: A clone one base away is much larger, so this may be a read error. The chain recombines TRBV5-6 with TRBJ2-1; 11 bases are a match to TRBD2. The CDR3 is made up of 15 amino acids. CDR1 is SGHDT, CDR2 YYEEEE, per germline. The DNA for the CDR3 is TGTGCCAGCAGCGGTACTAGCGGGGGCTACAATGAGCGGTTCTTC. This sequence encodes CASSGTSGGYNERFF.

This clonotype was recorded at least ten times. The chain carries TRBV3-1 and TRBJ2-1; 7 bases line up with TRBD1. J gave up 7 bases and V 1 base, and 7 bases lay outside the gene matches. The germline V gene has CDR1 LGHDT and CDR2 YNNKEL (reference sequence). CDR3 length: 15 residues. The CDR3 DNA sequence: TGTGCCAGCAGCCAAGCTTGGGACAGCTTAAATGAGCAGTTCTTC. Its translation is CASSQAWDSLNEQFF.

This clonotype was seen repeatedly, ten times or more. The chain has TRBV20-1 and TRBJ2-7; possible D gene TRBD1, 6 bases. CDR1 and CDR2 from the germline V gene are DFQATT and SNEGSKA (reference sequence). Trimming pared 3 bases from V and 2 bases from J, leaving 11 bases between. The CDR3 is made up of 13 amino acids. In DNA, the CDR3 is TGCAGTGCTAGCGGCAGGGGCCCCTACGAGCAGTACTTC. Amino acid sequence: CSASGRGPYEQYF.

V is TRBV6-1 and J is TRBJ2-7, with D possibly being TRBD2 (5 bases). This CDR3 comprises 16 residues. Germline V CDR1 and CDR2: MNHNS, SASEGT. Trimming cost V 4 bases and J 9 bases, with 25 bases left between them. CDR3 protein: CASSAPYGVAPPLQYF. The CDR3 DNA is TGTGCCAGCAGTGCACCCTACGGGGTAGCTCCACCTCTGCAGTACTTC.

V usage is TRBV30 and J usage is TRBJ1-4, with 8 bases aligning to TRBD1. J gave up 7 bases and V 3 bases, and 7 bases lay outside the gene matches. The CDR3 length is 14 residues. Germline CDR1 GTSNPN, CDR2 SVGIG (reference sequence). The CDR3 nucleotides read TGTGCCTGGAGAAATACAGGGGGGGGTGAAAAACTGTTTTTT. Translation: CAWRNTGGGEKLFF.

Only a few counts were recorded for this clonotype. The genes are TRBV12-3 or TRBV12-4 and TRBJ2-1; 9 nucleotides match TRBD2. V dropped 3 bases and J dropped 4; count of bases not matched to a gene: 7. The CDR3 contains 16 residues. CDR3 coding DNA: TGTGCCAGCAGTTTTTTAGCGGGAGACCTATACAATGAGCAGTTCTTC. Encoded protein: CASSFLAGDLYNEQFF.

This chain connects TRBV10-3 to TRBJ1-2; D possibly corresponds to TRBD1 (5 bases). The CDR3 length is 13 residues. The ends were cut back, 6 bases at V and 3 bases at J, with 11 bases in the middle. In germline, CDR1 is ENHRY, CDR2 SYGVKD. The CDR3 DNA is TGTGCCATCAGCCCCGGGGGGGACTATGGCTACACCTTC. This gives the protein CAISPGGDYGYTF.

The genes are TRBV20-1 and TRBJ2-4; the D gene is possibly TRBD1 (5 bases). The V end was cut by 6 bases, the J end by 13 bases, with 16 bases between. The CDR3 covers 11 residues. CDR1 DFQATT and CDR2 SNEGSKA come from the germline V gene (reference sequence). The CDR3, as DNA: TGCAGTGCCAGGAGACAGCCCCAACAGTACTTC. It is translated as CSARRQPQQYF.

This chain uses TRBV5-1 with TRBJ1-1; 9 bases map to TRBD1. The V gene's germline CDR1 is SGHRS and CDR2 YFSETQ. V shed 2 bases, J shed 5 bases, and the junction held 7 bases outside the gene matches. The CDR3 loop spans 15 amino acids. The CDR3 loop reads CASSFTGGERTEAFF. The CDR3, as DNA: TGCGCCAGCAGCTTTACAGGGGGCGAGAGGACTGAAGCTTTCTTT. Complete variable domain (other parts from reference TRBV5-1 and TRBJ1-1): KAGVTQTPRYLIKTRGQQVTLSCSPISGHRSVSWYQQTPGQGLQFLFEYFSETQRNKGNFPGRFSGRQFSNSRSEMNVSTLELGDSALYLCASSFTGGERTEAFFGQGTRLTVV.

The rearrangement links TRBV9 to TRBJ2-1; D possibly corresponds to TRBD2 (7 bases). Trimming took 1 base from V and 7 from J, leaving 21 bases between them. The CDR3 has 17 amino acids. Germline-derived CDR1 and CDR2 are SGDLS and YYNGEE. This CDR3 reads CASSVSGGGRLANEQFF. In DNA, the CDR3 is TGTGCCAGCAGCGTAAGCGGTGGGGGCCGACTAGCAAATGAGCAGTTCTTC.

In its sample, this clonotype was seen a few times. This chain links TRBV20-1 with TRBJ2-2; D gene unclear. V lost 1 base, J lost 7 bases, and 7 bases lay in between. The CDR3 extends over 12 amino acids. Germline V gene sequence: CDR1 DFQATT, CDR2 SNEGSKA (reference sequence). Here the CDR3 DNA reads TGCAGTGCTAGAGGACGAAGCGGGGAGCTGTTTTTT. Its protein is CSARGRSGELFF.

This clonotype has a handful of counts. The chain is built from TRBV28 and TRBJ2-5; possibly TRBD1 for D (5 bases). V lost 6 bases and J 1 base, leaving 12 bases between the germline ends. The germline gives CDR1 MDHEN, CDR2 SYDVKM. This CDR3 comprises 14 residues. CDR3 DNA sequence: TGTGCCAGCAGATTAGGACACCGCCAAGAGACCCAGTACTTC. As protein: CASRLGHRQETQYF. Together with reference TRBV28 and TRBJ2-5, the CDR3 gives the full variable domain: DVKVTQSSRYLVKRTGEKVFLECVQDMDHENMFWYRQDPGLGLRLIYFSYDVKMKEKGDIPEGYSVSREKKERFSLILESASTNQTSMYLCASRLGHRQETQYFGPGTRLLVL.

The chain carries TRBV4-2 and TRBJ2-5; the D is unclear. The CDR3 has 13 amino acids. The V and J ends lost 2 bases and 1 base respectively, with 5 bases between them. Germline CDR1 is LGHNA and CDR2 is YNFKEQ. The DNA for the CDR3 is TGTGCCAGCAGCCAATACTCCCAAGAGACCCAGTACTTC. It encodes CASSQYSQETQYF.

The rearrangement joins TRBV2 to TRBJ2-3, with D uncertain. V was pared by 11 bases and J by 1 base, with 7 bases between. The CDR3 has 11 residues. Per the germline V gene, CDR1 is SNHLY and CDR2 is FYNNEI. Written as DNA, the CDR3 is TGTGCCGACGCTGGCACAGATACGCAGTATTTT. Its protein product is CADAGTDTQYF. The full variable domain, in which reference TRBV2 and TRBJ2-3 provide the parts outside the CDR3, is EPEVTQTPSHQVTQMGQEVILRCVPISNHLYFYWYRQILGQKVEFLVSFYNNEISEKSEIFDDQFSVERPDGSNFTLKIRSTKLEDSAMYFCADAGTDTQYFGPGTRLTVL.

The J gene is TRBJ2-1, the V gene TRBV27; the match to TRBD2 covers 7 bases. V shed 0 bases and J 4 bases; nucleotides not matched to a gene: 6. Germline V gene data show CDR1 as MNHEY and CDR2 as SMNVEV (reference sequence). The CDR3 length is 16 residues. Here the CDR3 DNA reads TGTGCCAGCAGTTTATCGACCCTAGCGGTATACAATGAGCAGTTCTTC. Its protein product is CASSLSTLAVYNEQFF.

The CDR3 is CASSQAYQGNYGYTF. DNA of the CDR3: TGCGCCAGCAGCCAAGCCTACCAGGGGAACTATGGCTACACCTTC. The gene calls are TRBV4-1 and TRBJ1-2, with D perhaps TRBD1 (6 bases). This CDR3 region has 15 residues. V lost 1 base and J 2 bases, leaving 11 bases between the germline ends. CDR1 and CDR2 from the germline V gene are MGHRA and YSYEKL.

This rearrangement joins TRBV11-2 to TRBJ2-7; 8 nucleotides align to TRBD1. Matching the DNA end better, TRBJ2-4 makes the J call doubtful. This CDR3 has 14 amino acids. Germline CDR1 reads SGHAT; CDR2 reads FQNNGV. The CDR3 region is CASSLDRGRDIQYF. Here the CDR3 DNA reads TGTGCCAGCAGCTTAGACAGGGGGCGCGACATTCAGTACTTC.

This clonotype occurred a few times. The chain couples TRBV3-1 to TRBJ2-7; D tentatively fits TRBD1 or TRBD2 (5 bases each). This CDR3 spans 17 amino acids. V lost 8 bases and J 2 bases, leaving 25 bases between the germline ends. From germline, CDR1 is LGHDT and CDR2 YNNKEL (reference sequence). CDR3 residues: CASGPRERGPFPYEQYF. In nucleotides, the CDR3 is TGTGCCAGCGGGCCCCGCGAGAGGGGCCCATTTCCCTACGAGCAGTACTTC.

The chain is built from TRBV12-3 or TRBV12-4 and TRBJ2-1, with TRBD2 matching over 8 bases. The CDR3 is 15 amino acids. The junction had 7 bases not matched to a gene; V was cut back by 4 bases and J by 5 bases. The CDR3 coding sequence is TGTGCCAGCAGTTATACTAGCGGATCCCACAATGAGCAGTTCTTC. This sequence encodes CASSYTSGSHNEQFF.

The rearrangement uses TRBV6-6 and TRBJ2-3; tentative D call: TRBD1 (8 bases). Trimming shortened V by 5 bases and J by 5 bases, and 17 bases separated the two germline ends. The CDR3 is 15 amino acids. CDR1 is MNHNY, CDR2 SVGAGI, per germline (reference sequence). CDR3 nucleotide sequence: TGTGCCAGCAGTCAAGACAGGGGAGGGGGAGATACGCAGTATTTT. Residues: CASSQDRGGGDTQYF.